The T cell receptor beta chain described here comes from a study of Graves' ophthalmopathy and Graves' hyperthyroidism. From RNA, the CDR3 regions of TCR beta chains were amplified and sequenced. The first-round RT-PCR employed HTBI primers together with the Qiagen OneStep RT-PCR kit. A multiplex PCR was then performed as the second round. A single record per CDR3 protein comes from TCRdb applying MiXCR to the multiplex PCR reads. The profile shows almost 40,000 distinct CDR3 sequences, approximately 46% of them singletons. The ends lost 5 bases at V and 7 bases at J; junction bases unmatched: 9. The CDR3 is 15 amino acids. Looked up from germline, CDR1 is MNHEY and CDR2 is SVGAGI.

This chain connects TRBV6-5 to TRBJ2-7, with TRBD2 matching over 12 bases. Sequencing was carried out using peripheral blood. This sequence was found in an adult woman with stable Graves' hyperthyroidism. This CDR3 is CASSARLAGVGEQYF. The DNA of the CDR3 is TGTGCCAGCAGTGCCAGACTAGCGGGGGTAGGGGAGCAGTACTTC.